Listed below are T cell receptor beta chains from one sample, sequenced in a study of beta chain features in type 1 diabetes. TCRdb keeps only in-frame clones here, not all; method: immunoSEQ multiplex PCR. The data show fewer than 350,000 clones, around 19% seen once. Sequenced input: naive CD4+ T cells from blood. The receptors were sampled from a woman in her late teens or twenties in good health. Both conserved end residues are part of each CDR3. Each record gives: CDR3 DNA, CDR3 protein, D gene, V gene, J gene, clone size. D genes are given only for firm matches. Clone sizes are given selectively: once, few, many, or a class where the clone is expanded.

cdr3_nt: TGCGCCAGCAGCTCGGACAGGGGTTCCGGGGAGCTGTTTTTT; cdr3_aa: CASSSDRGSGELFF; d_call: TRBD1; v_call: TRBV5-1; j_call: TRBJ2-2; clone_size: .
cdr3_nt: TGTGCCAGCAGTCCAAGCGGGACCTCCTACGAGCAGTACTTC; cdr3_aa: CASSPSGTSYEQYF; d_call: TRBD2; v_call: TRBV7-2; j_call: TRBJ2-7; clone_size: .
cdr3_nt: TGTGCCAGCTCACCCGGGACAGGGAACTCCGAGCAGTACTTC; cdr3_aa: CASSPGTGNSEQYF; d_call: TRBD1; v_call: TRBV18; j_call: TRBJ2-7; clone_size: .
cdr3_nt: TGTGCCAGCAGTGAGTCGCTAGCCGGGCAGTTCTTC; cdr3_aa: CASSESLAGQFF; d_call: .; v_call: TRBV2; j_call: TRBJ2-1; clone_size: .
cdr3_nt: TGTGCCAGTAGTAGGCAGGGGGAAACCTACGAGCAGTACTTC; cdr3_aa: CASSRQGETYEQYF; d_call: TRBD1; v_call: TRBV19; j_call: TRBJ2-7; clone_size: .
cdr3_nt: TGTGCCAGCAGCCAAGAGCCCGAACTAGCGGGACGAAATGAGCAGTTCTTC; cdr3_aa: CASSQEPELAGRNEQFF; d_call: TRBD2; v_call: TRBV4-2; j_call: TRBJ2-1; clone_size: .
cdr3_nt: TGTGCCAGTAGTCCCTTGGACAGGGAGGTTGGCTACACCTTC; cdr3_aa: CASSPLDREVGYTF; d_call: TRBD1; v_call: TRBV19; j_call: TRBJ1-2; clone_size: .
cdr3_nt: TGCACCGGGGATGGGGTAGCGGGCTCCCCTCGCGAGCAGTACTTC; cdr3_aa: CTGDGVAGSPREQYF; d_call: .; v_call: TRBV1; j_call: TRBJ2-7; clone_size: .
cdr3_nt: TGTGCCAGCAGCATAAGACAGGCCGGGGAGCTGTTTTTT; cdr3_aa: CASSIRQAGELFF; d_call: .; v_call: TRBV11-2; j_call: TRBJ2-2; clone_size: .
cdr3_nt: TGTGCCAGCAGCTCCAACCGGGACAATGGAGAGCAGTACTTC; cdr3_aa: CASSSNRDNGEQYF; d_call: .; v_call: TRBV11-2; j_call: TRBJ2-7; clone_size: few
cdr3_nt: TGTGCCTGGAGTGTGGGTCAGGCTAGCAATCAGCCCCAGCATTTT; cdr3_aa: CAWSVGQASNQPQHF; d_call: .; v_call: TRBV30; j_call: TRBJ1-5; clone_size: .
cdr3_nt: TGCGCCAGCAGCCGGGTCGGAGGCAGGGAGGGAAAACTGTTTTTT; cdr3_aa: CASSRVGGREGKLFF; d_call: .; v_call: TRBV5-1; j_call: TRBJ1-4; clone_size: few
cdr3_nt: TGCGCCAGCAGCTTAGCGAACACTGAAGCTTTCTTT; cdr3_aa: CASSLANTEAFF; d_call: .; v_call: TRBV5-1; j_call: TRBJ1-1; clone_size: .
cdr3_nt: TGTGCCAGCAGTAACGACAGGGGCTACGAGCAGTACTTC; cdr3_aa: CASSNDRGYEQYF; d_call: TRBD1; v_call: TRBV6-5; j_call: TRBJ2-7; clone_size: few
cdr3_nt: TGTGCCAGTAGCGAGGGGACTCGCTACGAGCAGTACTTC; cdr3_aa: CASSEGTRYEQYF; d_call: .; v_call: TRBV19; j_call: TRBJ2-7; clone_size: .
cdr3_nt: TGTGCCAGCAGCCGCGACAGCTATGGCTACACCTTC; cdr3_aa: CASSRDSYGYTF; d_call: .; v_call: TRBV7-9; j_call: TRBJ1-2; clone_size: .